This T cell receptor (beta chain) is drawn from a study of CD8 T cells in ankylosing spondylitis. TCRdb itself ran the 5' RACE reads through MiXCR, one entry per CDR3 protein. The sample includes 150,000 or so distinct CDR3 sequences, about 18% of them seen just once. The V and J ends lost 3 bases and 5 bases respectively, with 7 bases between them. The CDR3 has 11 amino acids. Per germline, CDR1 DFQATT and CDR2 SNEGSKA (reference sequence). This clonotype was found a few times. Its cognate antigen is unknown. Findings and limits, study-wide: Disease-associated clones were reportedly significantly overrepresented in matched ankylosing spondylitis synovial fluid. A number of the motif variants had already been described in reactive arthritis synovial fluid and blood. Seemingly characteristic of ankylosing spondylitis blood was a TCR beta motif consisting of about 8 highly homologous variants.

The rearrangement joins TRBV20-1 to TRBJ1-2; D gene ambiguous. The sequence was collected from a male donor with ankylosing spondylitis or in good health (not recorded which). Material: blood, either unsorted or a sorted T cell fraction (not recorded which). The CDR3 here is CSARGWYGYTF. The CDR3 nucleotides are TGCAGTGCTAGGGGCTGGTATGGCTACACCTTC.